Below are 28 T cell receptor beta chains sequenced from a single sample in a study of blood T cell repertoires in COVID-19. The data were produced by immunoSEQ multiplex PCR, yet TCRdb's version contains in-frame clones alone and is incomplete. The data hold 200,000 or so clones, with approximately 87% observed a single time. The sequenced sample consisted of peripheral blood. All receptors come from an older woman with acute or convalescent COVID-19.

The chain has TRBV29-1 and TRBJ1-2; D ambiguous. The CDR3 has 13 amino acids. Per germline, CDR1 SQVTM and CDR2 ANQGSEA. The V gene lost 2 bases and the J gene lost 3 bases, with 10 bases spanning the gap. The CDR3 is CSVERVPDYGYTF. The CDR3 coding sequence is TGCAGCGTTGAACGTGTCCCTGACTATGGCTACACCTTC.

The chain combines TRBV6-2 or TRBV6-3 with TRBJ2-2, with no clear D. The CDR3 consists of 15 residues. Germline V lookup: CDR1 MNHEY, CDR2 SVGEGT. V was shortened by 0 bases and J by 7 bases, with 12 bases between the two germline ends. As DNA, the CDR3 is TGTGCCAGCAGTTACTCGAATCAGGTTTTCGGGGAGCTGTTTTTT. This gives the protein CASSYSNQVFGELFF.

The rearrangement joins TRBV10-3 to TRBJ1-6; D is uncertain. V lost 6 bases and J lost 4, with 7 bases in between. Germline V gene lookup returns CDR1 ENHRY and CDR2 SYGVKD. CDR3 length: 13 amino acids. The CDR3 protein is CAIRAEYNSPLHF. DNA for the CDR3: TGTGCCATCAGGGCAGAATATAATTCACCCCTCCACTTT.

This chain uses TRBV11-1 with TRBJ2-7, with 11 bases identical to TRBD2. This CDR3 is built from 14 residues. Losses at the gene ends were 1 base for V and 4 bases for J; bases not matched to a gene: 0. Germline V gene sequence: CDR1 SGHAT, CDR2 FQDESV (reference sequence). Here the CDR3 DNA reads TGTGCCAGCAGCTTAGGACTAGCGGGGTACGAGCAGTACTTC. The encoded protein is CASSLGLAGYEQYF. The entire variable domain, with the rest obtained from reference TRBV11-1 and TRBJ2-7, is as follows: EAEVAQSPRYKITEKSQAVAFWCDPISGHATLYWYRQILGQGPELLVQFQDESVVDDSQLPKDRFSAERLKGVDSTLKIQPAELGDSAMYLCASSLGLAGYEQYFGPGTRLTVT.

The rearrangement uses TRBV24-1 and TRBJ2-5, with 9 bases aligning to TRBD2. This CDR3 contains 15 residues. Germline V gene data show CDR1 as KGHDR and CDR2 as SFDVKD. The ends lost 9 bases at V and 0 bases at J; junction bases unmatched: 7. In nucleotides, the CDR3 is TGTGCCACCGGGCGGGCTAGCGGGAACCAAGAGACCCAGTACTTC. Translated: CATGRASGNQETQYF.

The chain couples TRBV27 to TRBJ2-7; 14 bases are a match to TRBD2. Per germline, CDR1 MNHEY and CDR2 SMNVEV (reference sequence). The CDR3 spans 16 residues. V shed 4 bases, J shed 7 bases, and the junction held 9 bases outside the gene matches. The DNA for the CDR3 is TGTGCCAGCAGTTCCCGGGGGAGACTAGCGGGAGGGGAGCAGTACTTC. The encoded protein is CASSSRGRLAGGEQYF.

The rearrangement joins TRBV4-1 to TRBJ1-2, with D possibly matching TRBD1 (5 bases). Germline assignment: CDR1 MGHRA and CDR2 YSYEKL. Trimming pared 0 bases from V and 5 bases from J, leaving 13 bases between. The CDR3 covers 15 residues. The CDR3 reads CASSQEWGRPYGYTF. In nucleotides, the CDR3 is TGCGCCAGCAGCCAAGAGTGGGGCCGACCATATGGCTACACCTTC.

The chain recombines TRBV5-1 with TRBJ2-2; no clear D. V dropped 0 bases and J dropped 3 bases, with 6 bases sitting between them. The CDR3 has 14 residues. Germline V gives CDR1 SGHRS, CDR2 YFSETQ. The CDR3 DNA reads as TGCGCCAGCAGCTTGGGGGCAGACACCGGGGAGCTGTTTTTT. Amino acids: CASSLGADTGELFF.

This clone appeared a few times. The chain employs TRBV3-1 (or the pseudogene TRBV3-2) and TRBJ1-4; no clear D gene. V was cut by 3 bases and J by 0 bases, with 11 bases left in between. The CDR3 runs to 16 residues. Germline-derived CDR1 and CDR2 are LGHDT and YNNKEL (reference sequence). The DNA for the CDR3 is TGTGCCAGCAGCCATCCCATCCATGCAACTAATGAAAAACTGTTTTTT. Residues: CASSHPIHATNEKLFF.

The genes are TRBV6-1 and TRBJ1-4; maybe TRBD1 (6 bases). The length of the CDR3 is 17 residues. CDR1 is MNHNS, CDR2 SASEGT, per germline. With 4 bases removed from V and 1 base from J, the gap between germline ends came to 16 bases. The CDR3 reads CASSGRQARGTNEKLFF. The CDR3 bases are TGTGCCAGCAGTGGGCGCCAGGCCAGGGGAACTAATGAAAAACTGTTTTTT.

This sequence joins TRBV2 and TRBJ1-6, with D unclear. Trimming removed 6 bases from V and 0 bases from J, with 9 bases in between. CDR3 length equals 15 residues. Germline lookup yields CDR1 SNHLY and CDR2 FYNNEI. CDR3 protein: CASSPSYSYNSPLHF. Written as DNA, the CDR3 is TGTGCCAGCAGCCCCTCGTACTCCTATAATTCACCCCTCCACTTT. The entire variable domain, with the rest obtained from reference TRBV2 and TRBJ1-6, is as follows: EPEVTQTPSHQVTQMGQEVILRCVPISNHLYFYWYRQILGQKVEFLVSFYNNEISEKSEIFDDQFSVERPDGSNFTLKIRSTKLEDSAMYFCASSPSYSYNSPLHFGNGTRLTVT.

This clone has only one observation. The genes are TRBV11-2 and TRBJ2-3; unclear D gene. CDR3 length equals 15 residues. Trimming cost V 0 bases and J 3 bases, with 10 bases left between them. Germline CDR1 and CDR2: SGHAT and FQNNGV. Here the CDR3 DNA reads TGTGCCAGCAGCTTAGATAACCCCCGGACAGATACGCAGTATTTT. Its translation: CASSLDNPRTDTQYF.

The V call is TRBV5-5, the J call TRBJ2-6; the D gene is possibly TRBD1 (6 bases). Germline V gene sequence: CDR1 SGHKS, CDR2 YYEKEE (reference sequence). CDR3 length equals 19 residues. Trimming cost V 0 bases and J 2 bases, with 18 bases left between them. CDR3 protein: CASSLGDPGEPPGANVLTF. CDR3 in DNA: TGTGCCAGCAGCTTGGGCGATCCAGGGGAACCCCCTGGGGCCAACGTCCTGACTTTC.

The rearrangement links TRBV6-6 to TRBJ1-2; a weak D match, TRBD1 (5 bases). V lost 7 bases and J lost 5, with 20 bases in between. The CDR3 is 15 amino acids. Germline CDR1 MNHNY, CDR2 SVGAGI (reference sequence). CDR3 residues: CASIGTAGGPYGYTF. CDR3 DNA sequence: TGTGCCAGCATTGGGACGGCGGGGGGACCGTATGGCTACACCTTC.

The chain couples TRBV7-2 to TRBJ1-5, with a tentative D call TRBD1 (5 bases). Germline V gene lookup returns CDR1 SGHTA and CDR2 FQGNSA. V lost 5 bases and J lost 7, with 18 bases in between. The CDR3 is made up of 15 amino acids. As DNA, the CDR3 is TGTGCCAGCAGCCGGGCAGGGAGGGAACAACAGCCCCAGCATTTT. This translates into CASSRAGREQQPQHF.

The chain combines TRBV29-1 with TRBJ2-5; tentatively, D is TRBD1 (5 bases). Per the germline V gene, CDR1 is SQVTM and CDR2 is ANQGSEA. The CDR3 loop spans 13 amino acids. Trimming removed 5 bases from V and 5 bases from J, with 15 bases in between. This chain's CDR3 is CSVLVAPGETQYF. In DNA form, the CDR3 reads TGCAGCGTTTTGGTAGCTCCAGGGGAGACCCAGTACTTC.

Only one count was recorded for this clone. V and J are TRBV6-2 or TRBV6-3 and TRBJ1-5, with D unclear. V was trimmed by 0 bases and J by 7 bases, leaving 7 bases between them. The CDR3 is made up of 13 amino acids. Germline V gives CDR1 MNHEY, CDR2 SVGEGT. The CDR3 nucleotides are TGTGCCAGCAGTTACTCGTTCGGGCAGCCCCAGCATTTT. It is translated as CASSYSFGQPQHF.

The V gene is TRBV2, the J gene TRBJ1-1; the match to TRBD1 covers 7 bases. After removal of 1 base from V and 1 base from J, the junction contained 6 bases not matched to a gene. The CDR3 is made up of 16 amino acids. CDR1 is SNHLY, CDR2 FYNNEI, per germline. The CDR3 sequence is CASSEGYRGGNTEAFF. The CDR3 bases are TGTGCCAGCAGTGAAGGTTACAGGGGAGGGAACACTGAAGCTTTCTTT.

The V call is TRBV3-1 (or the pseudogene TRBV3-2), the J call TRBJ1-2; 7 bases match TRBD1. Looked up from germline, CDR1 is LGHDT and CDR2 is YNNKEL (reference sequence). The CDR3 sequence is 14 residues long. V gave up 1 base and J gave up 8 bases; unmatched junction bases: 7. CDR3 in amino acids: CASSQGTGVGGYTF. The CDR3 nucleotides read TGTGCCAGCAGCCAAGGAACAGGGGTGGGCGGCTACACCTTC.

This chain uses TRBV27 with TRBJ1-1; 8 bases are a match to TRBD1. The CDR3 length is 13 residues. Germline CDR1 is MNHEY and CDR2 is SMNVEV (reference sequence). The CDR3 DNA follows: TGTGCTCCCAGCGGACAGGGGAACACTGAAGCTTTCTTT. This translates into CAPSGQGNTEAFF.

The V call is TRBV6-4, the J call TRBJ1-1, with TRBD1 identical over 9 bases. This CDR3 spans 13 amino acids. Germline loops: CDR1 MRHNA, CDR2 SNTAGT. Germline trimming cut 3 bases from V and 5 bases from J; bases unmatched to any gene: 1. DNA of the CDR3: TGTGCCAGCAGTGAAGGGACAGGGACTGAAGCTTTCTTT. It codes for CASSEGTGTEAFF.

The CDR3 DNA is TGCGCCAGCAGCTGGAAGACCGGGGGGAGAAACACTGAAGCTTTCTTT. This translates into CASSWKTGGRNTEAFF. The chain uses TRBV5-1 and TRBJ1-1, with D perhaps matching TRBD1 (5 bases). The CDR3 is 16 residues long. Trimming pared 3 bases from V and 2 bases from J, leaving 17 bases between. The germline V gene encodes CDR1 SGHRS and CDR2 YFSETQ.

This chain's CDR3 is CASSLSPTNTGELFF. CDR3 DNA: TGTGCCAGCAGCTTAAGCCCCACGAACACCGGGGAGCTGTTTTTT. The rearrangement links TRBV7-6 to TRBJ2-2; D ambiguous. The CDR3 is 15 amino acids. Trimming left V 2 bases short and J 0 bases short, with 7 bases between. Germline CDR1 and CDR2: SGHVS and FNYEAQ.

The chain combines TRBV7-2 with TRBJ2-1, with 11 bases matching TRBD2. The length of the CDR3 is 17 residues. The V segment lost 3 bases and the J segment 4 bases; nucleotides outside the gene matches: 8. CDR1 and CDR2 (germline): SGHTA, FQGNSA. CDR3 loop: CASSLHPGLAAYNEQFF. CDR3 sequence (DNA): TGTGCCAGCAGCTTGCATCCGGGACTAGCGGCTTACAATGAGCAGTTCTTC.

The chain employs TRBV29-1 and TRBJ2-1; 11 bases are shared with TRBD1. J gave up 0 bases and V 1 base, and 5 bases lay outside the gene matches. CDR1 is SQVTM and CDR2 is ANQGSEA in the germline V gene. The CDR3 length is 17 residues. CDR3 loop: CSVEAGTGGLSYNEQFF. CDR3 DNA sequence: TGCAGCGTTGAAGCAGGGACAGGGGGACTCTCCTACAATGAGCAGTTCTTC.

Concerning this clone: At the DNA level, this CDR3 is encoded by other sequences in the same sample as well. The V call is TRBV18, the J call TRBJ1-4; D not resolved. V gave up 2 bases and J gave up 6 bases, with 7 bases separating them. CDR1 and CDR2 (germline): KGHSH, LQKENI. The CDR3 is made up of 13 amino acids. The CDR3 coding sequence is TGTGCCAGCTCACCAAGCCTAGATGAAAAACTGTTTTTT. Encoded protein: CASSPSLDEKLFF.

The J gene is TRBJ1-5, the V gene TRBV7-6; D unclear. This CDR3 region has 13 residues. Trimming took 0 bases from V and 4 from J, leaving 4 bases between them. Germline V gene data show CDR1 as SGHVS and CDR2 as FNYEAQ. Here the CDR3 DNA reads TGTGCCAGCAGCTTAGCGCAGAATCAGCCCCAGCATTTT. Protein product: CASSLAQNQPQHF.

The rearrangement joins TRBV20-1 to TRBJ1-3; D is undetermined. The CDR3 runs 11 residues. V lost 3 bases to trimming and J lost 3 bases, with 3 bases between them. The V gene's germline CDR1 is DFQATT and CDR2 SNEGSKA (reference sequence). The CDR3 spells CSASYGNTIYF. CDR3 nucleotide sequence: TGCAGTGCTAGTTATGGAAACACCATATATTTT.